The 9 T cell receptor beta chains below were found in one sample sequenced in a study of T cell responses to AZD1222 COVID-19 vaccine. Profiling relied on immunoSEQ multiplex PCR, and the TCRdb table lists in-frame clones only, not all of them. The sample has around 20,000 clones; roughly 84% are singletons. The sequencing used peripheral blood, collected 28 days after the second AZD1222 dose. These receptors came from an adult who received the AZD1222 COVID-19 vaccine.

CDR3 region: CASSARLAGTNEQFF. The CDR3 region has the DNA TGCGCCAGCAGCGCCCGACTAGCGGGAACCAATGAGCAGTTCTTC. The chain couples TRBV5-1 to TRBJ2-1; 11 bases align to TRBD2. J was trimmed by 6 bases and V by 4 bases; bases with no gene match: 6. Germline V gene data show CDR1 as SGHRS and CDR2 as YFSETQ. The length of the CDR3 is 15 residues. The complete variable domain, with remaining parts taken from reference TRBV5-1 and TRBJ2-1, reads KAGVTQTPRYLIKTRGQQVTLSCSPISGHRSVSWYQQTPGQGLQFLFEYFSETQRNKGNFPGRFSGRQFSNSRSEMNVSTLELGDSALYLCASSARLAGTNEQFFGPGTRLTVL.

This sequence joins TRBV27 and TRBJ2-5, with 14 bases fitting TRBD2. Germline V gene data show CDR1 as MNHEY and CDR2 as SMNVEV (reference sequence). The V segment lost 5 bases and the J segment 4 bases; nucleotides outside the gene matches: 12. This CDR3 region has 18 residues. The DNA for the CDR3 is TGTGCCAGCAGTCCGACTAGCGGGAGGGCCGGTTCGAGAGAGACCCAGTACTTC. It translates to CASSPTSGRAGSRETQYF.

In its sample, this clone is medium-sized. The chain is built from TRBV30 and TRBJ2-7, with 8 positions matching TRBD1. The V gene end was trimmed by 2 bases and the J gene end by 5 bases; junction bases not matched to a gene: 5. CDR1 GTSNPN and CDR2 SVGIG come from the germline V gene (reference sequence). This CDR3 comprises 13 residues. CDR3 sequence (DNA): TGTGCCTGGAGTCAGGGGGCTGGCGACGAGCAGTACTTC. Encoded protein: CAWSQGAGDEQYF. The full variable domain, completed using reference TRBV30 and TRBJ2-7, is SQTIHQWPATLVQPVGSPLSLECTVEGTSNPNLYWYRQAAGRGLQLLFYSVGIGQISSEVPQNLSASRPQDRQFILSSKKLLLSDSGFYLCAWSQGAGDEQYFGPGTRLTVT.

The chain uses TRBV3-1 (or the pseudogene TRBV3-2) and TRBJ2-1, with 7 bases lining up with TRBD2. Germline trimming cut 4 bases from V and 4 bases from J; bases unmatched to any gene: 16. Germline V gives CDR1 LGHDT, CDR2 YNNKEL (reference sequence). CDR3 length: 18 residues. CDR3 sequence reads: CASSPWGGGEPPYNEQFF. CDR3 bases: TGTGCCAGCAGCCCCTGGGGGGGAGGGGAACCTCCTTACAATGAGCAGTTCTTC.

J is TRBJ2-1 and V is TRBV9, with 7 bases that match TRBD2. The CDR3 totals 12 residues. Germline CDR1 SGDLS, CDR2 YYNGEE. The ends lost 0 bases at V and 15 bases at J; junction bases unmatched: 6. DNA of the CDR3: TGTGCCAGCAGCGTAGATAGCGGGTACCGGTTCTTC. It translates to CASSVDSGYRFF.

The CDR3 loop reads CSAGGAFF. The CDR3 DNA sequence: TGCAGTGCTGGGGGAGCTTTCTTT. The J gene is TRBJ1-1, the V gene TRBV20-1; a possible D gene is TRBD1 (5 bases). V lost 5 bases and J 10 bases, leaving 5 bases between the germline ends. This CDR3 contains 8 residues. From germline, CDR1 is DFQATT and CDR2 SNEGSKA (reference sequence).

This clone was recorded only once. This chain joins TRBV7-8 and TRBJ2-2; D is ambiguous. The CDR3 contains 12 residues. CDR1 is SGHVS and CDR2 is FQNEAQ in the germline V gene. Deletions cut 3 bases from V and 6 bases from J, with 5 bases between. The CDR3 loop is CASSLGPGELFF. The CDR3 bases are TGTGCCAGCAGCTTGGGTCCCGGGGAGCTGTTTTTT. The full variable domain, in which reference TRBV7-8 and TRBJ2-2 provide the parts outside the CDR3, is GAGVSQSPRYKVAKRGQDVALRCDPISGHVSLFWYQQALGQGPEFLTYFQNEAQLDKSGLPSDRFFAERPEGSVSTLKIQRTQQEDSAVYLCASSLGPGELFFGEGSRLTVL.

This chain uses TRBV20-1 with TRBJ2-1, with a weak D call TRBD2 (6 bases). CDR3 size: 11 residues. Germline V gene data show CDR1 as DFQATT and CDR2 as SNEGSKA (reference sequence). With 4 bases removed from V and 8 bases from J, the gap between germline ends came to 9 bases. This chain's CDR3 is CSATRDYEQFF. DNA for the CDR3: TGCAGTGCTACTCGGGACTATGAGCAGTTCTTC.

The chain is built from TRBV19 and TRBJ2-2; no definite D call. Germline loops: CDR1 LNHDA, CDR2 SQIVND (reference sequence). V lost 0 bases and J 7 bases, leaving 3 bases between the germline ends. CDR3 length equals 12 residues. CDR3 amino acids: CASSIELGELFF. As DNA, the CDR3 is TGTGCCAGTAGTATAGAACTCGGGGAGCTGTTTTTT. The full variable domain, in which reference TRBV19 and TRBJ2-2 provide the parts outside the CDR3, is DGGITQSPKYLFRKEGQNVTLSCEQNLNHDAMYWYRQDPGQGLRLIYYSQIVNDFQKGDIAEGYSVSREKKESFPLTVTSAQKNPTAFYLCASSIELGELFFGEGSRLTVL.